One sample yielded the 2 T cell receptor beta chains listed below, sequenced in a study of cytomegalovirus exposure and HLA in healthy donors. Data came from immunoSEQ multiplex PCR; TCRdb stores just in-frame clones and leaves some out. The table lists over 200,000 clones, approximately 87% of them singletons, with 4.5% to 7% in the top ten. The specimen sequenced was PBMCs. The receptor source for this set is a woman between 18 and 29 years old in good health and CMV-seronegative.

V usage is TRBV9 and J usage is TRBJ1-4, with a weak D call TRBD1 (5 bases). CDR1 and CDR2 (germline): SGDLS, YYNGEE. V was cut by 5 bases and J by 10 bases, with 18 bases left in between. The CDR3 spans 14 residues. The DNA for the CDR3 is TGTGCCAGCAGTCTGCGTTTGGAGGGGACAAAACTGTTTTTT. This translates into CASSLRLEGTKLFF.

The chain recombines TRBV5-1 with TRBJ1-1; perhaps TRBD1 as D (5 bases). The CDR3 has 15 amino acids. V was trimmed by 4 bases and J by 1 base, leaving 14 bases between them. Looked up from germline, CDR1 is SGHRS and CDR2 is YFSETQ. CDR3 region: CASSAQGRGNTEAFF. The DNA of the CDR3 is TGCGCCAGCAGCGCCCAGGGTCGGGGGAACACTGAAGCTTTCTTT.